The following is a T cell receptor beta chain sequence with its context. The data originate from a study of beta chain features in type 1 diabetes. What was sequenced were expressed TCRB transcripts, since all of the isolated RNA had been reverse transcribed. Profiled with immunoSEQ multiplex PCR; TCRdb holds only in-frame clones, not every one. The sample includes a few hundred thousand clones, 12% to 15% of them seen just once. Trimming took off 1 base at V and 0 bases at J, with 7 bases between the two ends. Germline lookup yields CDR1 SGHRS and CDR2 YFSETQ. This CDR3 has 15 amino acids. Input material: central memory CD4+ T cells from blood. The TCR was taken from a young man in good health. The V call is TRBV5-1, the J call TRBJ2-2, with D possibly matching TRBD1 (5 bases). The DNA of the CDR3 is TGCGCCAGCAGCTTGTCCAGGGCGAACACCGGGGAGCTGTTTTTT. It encodes CASSLSRANTGELFF.